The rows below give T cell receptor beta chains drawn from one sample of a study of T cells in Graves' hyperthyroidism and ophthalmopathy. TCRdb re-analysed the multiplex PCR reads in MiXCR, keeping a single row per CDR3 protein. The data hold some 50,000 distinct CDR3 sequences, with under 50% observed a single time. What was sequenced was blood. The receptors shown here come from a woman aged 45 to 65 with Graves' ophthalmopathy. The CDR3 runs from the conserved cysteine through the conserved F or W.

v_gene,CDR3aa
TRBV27,CASSLGGGNQPQHF
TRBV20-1,CSAPRTGFGYTF
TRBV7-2,CASSLSASSYNEQFF
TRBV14,CASSHVERGGAFF
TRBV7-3,CASSPGGVGMHEQFF
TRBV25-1,CARGPGLNQPQHF
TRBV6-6,CASSYSVGGRIETQYF
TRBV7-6,CASSFDRPGGGETQYF
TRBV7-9,CASSHRDSGSFF
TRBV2,CASSRPGASWHEQYF
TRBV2,CASSFEGNGEKLFF
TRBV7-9,CASSLGGGSYNEQFF
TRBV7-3,CASSSTPLAGGYTDTQYF
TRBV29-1,CSVRTGDSDTQYF
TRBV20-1,CSARDAYNPGGPGEQYF
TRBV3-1,CASSHDSAGTDTQYF
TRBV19,CASSGGVGQGEDTQYF
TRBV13,CASSLRQGLNTEAFF
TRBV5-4,CASSPAGTADDEQYF
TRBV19,CASSSAGTRGTQYF
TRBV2,CASTPGLAAEQYF
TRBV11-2,CASSLVGRGAYQETQYF
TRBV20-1,CSAFPGQGNQPQHF
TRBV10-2,CASGRDRQETQYF
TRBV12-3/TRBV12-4,CASSMGQPTQGQFF
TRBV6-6,CASSYLKPGTAMNTEAFF
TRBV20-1,CSASPRGLANEKLFF
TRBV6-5,CASSYVGGAKNIQYF
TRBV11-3,CASSSRGTDTQYF
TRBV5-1,CASSTGQEQETQYF
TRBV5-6,CASEGGTDESSYNSPLHF
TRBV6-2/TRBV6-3,CASRPGLADTQYF
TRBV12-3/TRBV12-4,CASSGLAGLAYEQHF
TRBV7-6,CASSLGGPDNEQFF
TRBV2,CASSEFGTGAYVLTF
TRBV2,CASTASGNYNEQFF